The T cell receptor beta chain under discussion was sequenced for a study of cytomegalovirus exposure and HLA in healthy donors. Note on this clone: No antigen is known for it.

The PCR employed 60 Vbeta primers together with 13 Jbeta primers. Produced via immunoSEQ multiplex PCR; TCRdb's table is partial and in-frame only. This sample has some 140,000 clones, with about 80% found just once. Deletions cut 0 bases from V and 4 bases from J, with 11 bases between. The germline V gene has CDR1 SGHRS and CDR2 YFSETQ. There are 14 residues in the CDR3. Study-level points and caveats: According to an earlier analysis, most TCR beta V segments yielded productive rearrangements about 87% or about 30% of the time.

The sample consisted of PBMCs. The TCR comes from a man aged 30 to 45 in good health and CMV-seronegative. The V call is TRBV5-1, the J call TRBJ2-7; D unclear. CDR3 region: CASSLGQIKYEQYF. CDR3 bases: TGCGCCAGCAGCTTGGGGCAAATTAAGTACGAGCAGTACTTC.